One T cell receptor beta chain is described in this entry. The source of the sample is a study of blood T cell repertoires in COVID-19. Study at large: Both acute and convalescent COVID-19 samples were obtained from the United States, Italy and Spain. The analysed material was cDNA or gDNA that came from T cells, B-cell-depleted T cells, or PBMCs.

As originally analysed: By means of reference gene primer amplification, nucleated cell counts were estimated. Assay: immunoSEQ multiplex PCR; the TCRdb copy retains only in-frame clones and omits some. The V and J calls and the clone size are those of that table, but D and trimming were determined from the DNA. The sample contains 200,000 to 250,000 clones, about nine tenths of which appear only once. The junction had 0 bases not matched to a gene; V was cut back by 4 bases and J by 1 base. The germline gives CDR1 LGHNA, CDR2 YSLEER. CDR3 length: 15 amino acids. The source of this sequence is a man aged 25-45 years with COVID-19, enrolled during active disease. This chain uses TRBV4-3 with TRBJ1-6, with 8 bases identical to TRBD1. Sequenced: peripheral blood. The CDR3 is CASSRDRSYNSPLHF. Written as DNA, the CDR3 is TGCGCCAGCAGCCGGGACAGGTCCTATAATTCACCCCTCCACTTT.